The 11 T cell receptor beta chains below come from one sample, sequenced in a study of early T cells in non-severe SARS-CoV-2 infection. MiXCR, applied by TCRdb to the 5' RACE reads, yields one record per CDR3 protein. Of some 87,000 distinct CDR3 sequences in the sample, 9% to 13% are singletons; the top ten hold about 2.6%. The source material was whole blood. The receptors come from an adult who was a healthcare worker with PCR-confirmed SARS-CoV-2 infection or an uninfected control (not recorded which).

Ten or more counts support this clonotype. V gene TRBV11-2 combines with J gene TRBJ2-7; D is perhaps TRBD2 (5 bases). Per the germline V gene, CDR1 is SGHAT and CDR2 is FQNNGV. This CDR3 contains 13 residues. Trimming left V 5 bases short and J 1 base short, with 9 bases between. CDR3 nucleotide sequence: TGTGCCAGCAGCGCCGTAGCGTCCTACGAGCAGTACTTC. This gives the protein CASSAVASYEQYF.

This clonotype was observed a handful of times. The V and J genes are TRBV7-6 and TRBJ2-7, with a possible D match to TRBD2 (6 bases). V was clipped by 4 bases and J by 1 base, with 14 bases between them. The CDR3 has 15 residues. Germline-derived CDR1 and CDR2 are SGHVS and FNYEAQ. The CDR3 nucleotides are TGTGCCAGCAGCTGGGGGGACCTTACTTCCTACGAGCAGTACTTC. It translates to CASSWGDLTSYEQYF.

This clonotype was picked up a small number of times. The gene calls are TRBV6-1 and TRBJ2-7, with D perhaps assigned TRBD1 or TRBD2 (6 bases each). This CDR3 has 15 amino acids. Per the germline V gene, CDR1 is MNHNS and CDR2 is SASEGT. V lost 7 bases to trimming and J lost 3 bases, with 19 bases between them. In nucleotides, the CDR3 is TGTGCCAGCACCACCTGGGGGGCAGGTGGCTACGAGCAGTACTTC. Protein: CASTTWGAGGYEQYF.

The CDR3 DNA is TGCAGTGCTAGAGATGAGTGGACTAGCGGCACAGATACGCAGTATTTT. It codes for CSARDEWTSGTDTQYF. The chain carries TRBV20-1 and TRBJ2-3, with 9 nucleotides matching TRBD2. Unmatched junction bases numbered 5, after V lost 0 bases and J lost 1 base. This CDR3 is 16 amino acids long. Germline CDR1 reads DFQATT; CDR2 reads SNEGSKA (reference sequence).

This clonotype was seen more than once but under ten times. The chain links TRBV7-2 to TRBJ2-7; tentatively, D is TRBD2 (5 bases). Per germline, CDR1 SGHTA and CDR2 FQGNSA. This CDR3 is built from 13 residues. The ends were cut back, 5 bases at V and 4 bases at J, with 12 bases in the middle. The CDR3 spells CASSPRAEYEQYF. In nucleotides, the CDR3 is TGTGCCAGCAGCCCTAGAGCGGAATACGAGCAGTACTTC.

This clonotype was counted between two and nine times. The chain combines TRBV10-3 with TRBJ2-6; possibly TRBD2 for D (5 bases). This CDR3 has 16 residues. Germline V gene sequence: CDR1 ENHRY, CDR2 SYGVKD. Deletions cut 2 bases from V and 4 bases from J, with 12 bases between. CDR3 in DNA: TGTGCCATCAGTGAGGTTGAGGGAATGGGGGCCAACGTCCTGACTTTC. Translation: CAISEVEGMGANVLTF.

This clonotype was seen many times. The chain has TRBV7-2 and TRBJ2-7, with TRBD2 matching over 9 bases. CDR1 and CDR2 from the germline V gene are SGHTA and FQGNSA. The V gene end was trimmed by 5 bases and the J gene end by 5 bases; junction bases not matched to a gene: 13. The CDR3 is 16 residues long. The CDR3 nucleotides are TGTGCCAGCAGCCCCTACCGGACTAGCGCAGGAGACGAGCAGTACTTC. Residues: CASSPYRTSAGDEQYF.

This clonotype came up many times. This chain links TRBV6-5 with TRBJ2-1; 7 bases fit TRBD2. Germline CDR1 reads MNHEY; CDR2 reads SVGAGI. Trimming at V came to 2 bases and at J to 8 bases, leaving 9 bases not matched to a gene. This CDR3 is 15 amino acids long. Here the CDR3 reads CASSYGTTRADEQFF. Here the CDR3 DNA reads TGTGCCAGCAGTTACGGGACTACCAGAGCGGATGAGCAGTTCTTC.

V usage is TRBV30 and J usage is TRBJ1-1, with a tentative D call TRBD1 (5 bases). This CDR3 has 15 amino acids. V lost 0 bases to trimming and J lost 1 base, with 12 bases between them. The germline CDR1 and CDR2 sequences are GTSNPN and SVGIG (reference sequence). The chain's CDR3 is CAWSVRRGWNTEAFF. CDR3 DNA sequence: TGTGCCTGGAGTGTGAGGAGGGGCTGGAACACTGAAGCTTTCTTT. Together with reference TRBV30 and TRBJ1-1, the CDR3 gives the full variable domain: SQTIHQWPATLVQPVGSPLSLECTVEGTSNPNLYWYRQAAGRGLQLLFYSVGIGQISSEVPQNLSASRPQDRQFILSSKKLLLSDSGFYLCAWSVRRGWNTEAFFGQGTRLTVV.

This clonotype turned up a few times. V gene TRBV20-1 combines with J gene TRBJ2-1, with 15 bases lining up with TRBD2. V lost 7 bases to trimming and J lost 6 bases; unmatched junction nucleotides: 7. The V gene's germline CDR1 is DFQATT and CDR2 SNEGSKA (reference sequence). This CDR3 has 15 amino acids. The CDR3 coding sequence is TGCAGTGGGGGGAAGGGACTAGCGGGAGGCAATGAGCAGTTCTTC. The encoded protein is CSGGKGLAGGNEQFF.

This clonotype was detected only once. The rearrangement joins TRBV20-1 to TRBJ2-5; no firm D call. The CDR3 spans 13 residues. Trimming took off 7 bases at V and 0 bases at J, with 12 bases between the two ends. Germline V gene sequence: CDR1 DFQATT, CDR2 SNEGSKA (reference sequence). This CDR3 is CSVRSQHQETQYF. The CDR3 DNA reads as TGCAGTGTCAGATCACAGCACCAAGAGACCCAGTACTTC.